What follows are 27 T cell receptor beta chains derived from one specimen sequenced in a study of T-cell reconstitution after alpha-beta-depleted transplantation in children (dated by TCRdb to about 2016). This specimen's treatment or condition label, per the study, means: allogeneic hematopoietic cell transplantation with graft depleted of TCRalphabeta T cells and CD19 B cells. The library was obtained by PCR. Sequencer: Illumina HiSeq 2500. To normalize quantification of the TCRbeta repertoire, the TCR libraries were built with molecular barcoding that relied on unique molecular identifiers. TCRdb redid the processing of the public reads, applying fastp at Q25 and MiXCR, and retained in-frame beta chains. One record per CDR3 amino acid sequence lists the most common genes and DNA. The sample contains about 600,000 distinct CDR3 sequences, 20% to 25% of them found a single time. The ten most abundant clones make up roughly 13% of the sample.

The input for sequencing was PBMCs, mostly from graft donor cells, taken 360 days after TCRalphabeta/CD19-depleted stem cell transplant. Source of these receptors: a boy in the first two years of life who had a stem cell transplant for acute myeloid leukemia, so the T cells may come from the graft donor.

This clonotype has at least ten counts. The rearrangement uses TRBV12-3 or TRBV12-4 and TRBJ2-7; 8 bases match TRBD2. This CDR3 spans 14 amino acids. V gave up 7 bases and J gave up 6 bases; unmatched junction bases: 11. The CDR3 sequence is CASKGGTRSGEQYF. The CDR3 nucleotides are TGTGCCAGCAAGGGCGGGACTAGGTCTGGCGAGCAGTACTTC.

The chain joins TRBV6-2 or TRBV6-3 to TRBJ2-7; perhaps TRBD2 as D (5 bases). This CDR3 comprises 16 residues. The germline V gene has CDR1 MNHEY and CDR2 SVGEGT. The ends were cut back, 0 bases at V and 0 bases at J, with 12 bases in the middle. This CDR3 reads CASSYSKSGSSYEQYF. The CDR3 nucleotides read TGTGCCAGCAGTTACTCAAAAAGCGGCAGCTCCTACGAGCAGTACTTC.

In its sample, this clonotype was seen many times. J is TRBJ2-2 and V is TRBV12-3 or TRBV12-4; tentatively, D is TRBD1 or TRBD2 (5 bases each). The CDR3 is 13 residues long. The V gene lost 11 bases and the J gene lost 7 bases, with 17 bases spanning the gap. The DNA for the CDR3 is TGTGCCGGTACCGGGACCCCCAACGGGGAGCTGTTTTTT. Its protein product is CAGTGTPNGELFF.

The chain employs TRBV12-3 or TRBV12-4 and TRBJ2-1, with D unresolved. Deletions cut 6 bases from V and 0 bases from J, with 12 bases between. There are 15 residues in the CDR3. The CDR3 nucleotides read TGTGCCAGCAGGCCCAAGGGCCTCTCCTACAATGAGCAGTTCTTC. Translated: CASRPKGLSYNEQFF.

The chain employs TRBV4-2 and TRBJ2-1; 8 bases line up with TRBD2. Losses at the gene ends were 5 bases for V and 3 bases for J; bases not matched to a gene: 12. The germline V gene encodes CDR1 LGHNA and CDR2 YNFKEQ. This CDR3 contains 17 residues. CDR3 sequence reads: CASSSEPIAGIYNEQFF. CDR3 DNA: TGTGCCAGCAGCTCCGAACCTATAGCGGGAATCTACAATGAGCAGTTCTTC.

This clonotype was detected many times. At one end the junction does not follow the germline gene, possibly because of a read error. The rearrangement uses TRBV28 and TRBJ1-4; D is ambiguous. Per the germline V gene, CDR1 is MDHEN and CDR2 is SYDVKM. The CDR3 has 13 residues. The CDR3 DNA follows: TGTGCCAGTTCCTTCCGGGGTAATGAAAAACGGTTTTTT. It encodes CASSFRGNEKRFF.

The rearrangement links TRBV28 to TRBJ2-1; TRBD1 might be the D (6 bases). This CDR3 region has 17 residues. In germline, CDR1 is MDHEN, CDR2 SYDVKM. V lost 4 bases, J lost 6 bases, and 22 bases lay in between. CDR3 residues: CASSSLGWGLGRNEQFF. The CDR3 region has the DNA TGTGCCAGCAGTTCTCTGGGGTGGGGGCTGGGTCGCAATGAGCAGTTCTTC.

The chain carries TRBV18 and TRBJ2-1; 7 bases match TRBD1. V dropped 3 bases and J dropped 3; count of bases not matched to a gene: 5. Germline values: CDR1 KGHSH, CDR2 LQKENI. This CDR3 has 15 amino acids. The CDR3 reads CASSPRQGHYNEQFF. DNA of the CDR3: TGTGCCAGCTCACCCAGACAGGGCCACTACAATGAGCAGTTCTTC.

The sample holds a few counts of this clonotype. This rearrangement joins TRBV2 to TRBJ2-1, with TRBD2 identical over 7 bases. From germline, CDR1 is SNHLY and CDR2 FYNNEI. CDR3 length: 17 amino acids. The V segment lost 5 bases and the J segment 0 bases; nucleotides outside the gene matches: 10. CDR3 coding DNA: TGTGCCAGCAGTCCCATGCAAGCGGGGAGCTCCTACAATGAGCAGTTCTTC. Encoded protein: CASSPMQAGSSYNEQFF.

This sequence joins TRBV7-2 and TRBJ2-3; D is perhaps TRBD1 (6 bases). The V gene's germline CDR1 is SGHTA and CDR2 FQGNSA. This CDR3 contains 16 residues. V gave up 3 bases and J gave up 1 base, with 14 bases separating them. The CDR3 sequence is CASSLSRGYRTDTQYF. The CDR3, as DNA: TGTGCCAGCAGCTTGTCCAGGGGTTATCGCACAGATACGCAGTATTTT.

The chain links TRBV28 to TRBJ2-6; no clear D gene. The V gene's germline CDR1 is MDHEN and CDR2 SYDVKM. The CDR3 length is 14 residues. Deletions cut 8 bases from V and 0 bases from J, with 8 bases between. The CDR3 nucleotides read TGTGCCAGCGGCAAACCCTCTGGGGCCAACGTCCTGACTTTC. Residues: CASGKPSGANVLTF.

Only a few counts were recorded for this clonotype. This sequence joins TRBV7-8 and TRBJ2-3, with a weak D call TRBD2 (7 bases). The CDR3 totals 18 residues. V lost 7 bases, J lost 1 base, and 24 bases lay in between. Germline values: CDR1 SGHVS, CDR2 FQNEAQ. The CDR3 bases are TGTGCCAGCATCCCCAGGCTCTCCGGGGGGCCGGGCACAGATACGCAGTATTTT. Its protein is CASIPRLSGGPGTDTQYF. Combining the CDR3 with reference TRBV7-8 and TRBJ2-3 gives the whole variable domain GAGVSQSPRYKVAKRGQDVALRCDPISGHVSLFWYQQALGQGPEFLTYFQNEAQLDKSGLPSDRFFAERPEGSVSTLKIQRTQQEDSAVYLCASIPRLSGGPGTDTQYFGPGTRLTVL.

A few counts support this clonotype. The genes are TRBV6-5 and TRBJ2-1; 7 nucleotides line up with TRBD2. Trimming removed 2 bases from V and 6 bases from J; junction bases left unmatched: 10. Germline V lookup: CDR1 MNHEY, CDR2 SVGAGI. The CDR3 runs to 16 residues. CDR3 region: CASSYRPSGPVNEQFF. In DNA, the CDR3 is TGTGCCAGCAGTTACCGCCCTAGCGGACCAGTCAATGAGCAGTTCTTC.

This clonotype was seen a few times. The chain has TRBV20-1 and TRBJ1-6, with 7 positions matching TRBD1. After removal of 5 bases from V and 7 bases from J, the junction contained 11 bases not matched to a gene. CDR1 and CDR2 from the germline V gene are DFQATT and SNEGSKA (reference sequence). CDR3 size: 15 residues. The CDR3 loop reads CSAPQGGAPNSPLHF. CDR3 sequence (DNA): TGCAGTGCTCCCCAGGGGGGTGCACCCAATTCACCCCTCCACTTT.

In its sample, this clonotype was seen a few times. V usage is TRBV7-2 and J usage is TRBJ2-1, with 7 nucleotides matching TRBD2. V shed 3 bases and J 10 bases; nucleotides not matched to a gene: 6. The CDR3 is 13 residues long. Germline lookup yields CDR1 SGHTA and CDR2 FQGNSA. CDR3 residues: CASSFTLGGEQFF. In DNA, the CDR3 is TGTGCCAGCAGCTTCACCCTGGGGGGGGAGCAGTTCTTC.

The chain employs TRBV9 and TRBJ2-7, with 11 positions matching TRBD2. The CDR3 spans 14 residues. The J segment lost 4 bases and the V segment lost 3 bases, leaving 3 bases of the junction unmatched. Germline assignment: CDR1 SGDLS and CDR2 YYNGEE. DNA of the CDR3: TGTGCCAGCAGCGCAACTAGCGGGGGTTACGAGCAGTACTTC. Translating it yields CASSATSGGYEQYF.

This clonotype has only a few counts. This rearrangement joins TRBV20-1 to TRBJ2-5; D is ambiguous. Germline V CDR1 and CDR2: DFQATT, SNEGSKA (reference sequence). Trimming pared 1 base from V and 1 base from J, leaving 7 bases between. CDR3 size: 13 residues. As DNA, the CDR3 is TGCAGTGCTAGAGTTAGGACCCAAGAGACCCAGTACTTC. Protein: CSARVRTQETQYF.

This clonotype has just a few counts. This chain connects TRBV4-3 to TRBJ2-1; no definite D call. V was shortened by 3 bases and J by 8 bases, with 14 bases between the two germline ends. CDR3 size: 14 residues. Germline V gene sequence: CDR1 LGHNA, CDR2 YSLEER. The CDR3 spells CASSHQKELYEQFF. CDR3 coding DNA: TGCGCCAGCAGCCACCAAAAGGAGCTGTATGAGCAGTTCTTC.

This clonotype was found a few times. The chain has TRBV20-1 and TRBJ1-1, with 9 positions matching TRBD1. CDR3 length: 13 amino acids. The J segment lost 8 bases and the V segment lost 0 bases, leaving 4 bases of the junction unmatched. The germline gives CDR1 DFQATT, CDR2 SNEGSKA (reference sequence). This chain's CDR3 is CSARDGQGREAFF. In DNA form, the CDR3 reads TGCAGTGCTAGAGATGGACAGGGGAGAGAAGCTTTCTTT.

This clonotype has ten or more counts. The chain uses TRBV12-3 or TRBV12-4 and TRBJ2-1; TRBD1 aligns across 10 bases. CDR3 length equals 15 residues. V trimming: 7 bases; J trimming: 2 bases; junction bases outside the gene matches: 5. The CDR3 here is CASIQGQGAYNEQFF. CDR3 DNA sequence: TGTGCCAGCATACAAGGACAGGGGGCCTACAATGAGCAGTTCTTC.

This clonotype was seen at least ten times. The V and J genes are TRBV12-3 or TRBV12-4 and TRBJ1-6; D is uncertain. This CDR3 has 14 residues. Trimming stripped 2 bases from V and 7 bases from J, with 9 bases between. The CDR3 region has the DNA TGTGCCAGCAGTTTACCCAACCCCAATTCACCCCTCCACTTT. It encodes CASSLPNPNSPLHF.

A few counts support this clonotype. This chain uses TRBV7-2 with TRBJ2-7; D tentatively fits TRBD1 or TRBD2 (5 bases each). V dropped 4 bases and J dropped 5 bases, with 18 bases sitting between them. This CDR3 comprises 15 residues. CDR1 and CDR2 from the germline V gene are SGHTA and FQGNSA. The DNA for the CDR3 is TGTGCCAGCAGCTCCAGAGGGCGTGGGGGACACGAGCAGTACTTC. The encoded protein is CASSSRGRGGHEQYF. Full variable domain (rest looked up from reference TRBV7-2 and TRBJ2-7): GAGVSQSPSNKVTEKGKDVELRCDPISGHTALYWYRQSLGQGLEFLIYFQGNSAPDKSGLPSDRFSAERTGGSVSTLTIQRTQQEDSAVYLCASSSRGRGGHEQYFGPGTRLTVT.

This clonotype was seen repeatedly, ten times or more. The CDR3 here is CASSYDRESQPQHF. In nucleotides, the CDR3 is TGTGCCAGCAGTTATGACAGGGAAAGTCAGCCCCAGCATTTT. The genes are TRBV6-5 and TRBJ1-5; 7 nucleotides line up with TRBD1. This CDR3 is 14 amino acids long. Germline-derived CDR1 and CDR2 are MNHEY and SVGAGI. With 3 bases clipped from V and 6 bases from J, the junction kept 5 bases outside the gene matches.

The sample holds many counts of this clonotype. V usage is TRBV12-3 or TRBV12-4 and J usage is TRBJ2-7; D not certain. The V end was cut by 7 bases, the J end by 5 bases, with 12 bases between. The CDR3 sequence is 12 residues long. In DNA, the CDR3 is TGTGCCAGCAAACGGGCCAACGACGAGCAGTACTTC. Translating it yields CASKRANDEQYF.

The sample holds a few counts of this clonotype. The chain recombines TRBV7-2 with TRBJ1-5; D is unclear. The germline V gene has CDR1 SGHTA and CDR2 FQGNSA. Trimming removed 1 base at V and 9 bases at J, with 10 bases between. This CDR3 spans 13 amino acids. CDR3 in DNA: TGTGCCAGCAGCTTAGAGTCTAACCGGCCCCAGCATTTT. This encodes CASSLESNRPQHF. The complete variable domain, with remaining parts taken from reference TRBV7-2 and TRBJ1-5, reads GAGVSQSPSNKVTEKGKDVELRCDPISGHTALYWYRQSLGQGLEFLIYFQGNSAPDKSGLPSDRFSAERTGGSVSTLTIQRTQQEDSAVYLCASSLESNRPQHFGDGTRLSIL.

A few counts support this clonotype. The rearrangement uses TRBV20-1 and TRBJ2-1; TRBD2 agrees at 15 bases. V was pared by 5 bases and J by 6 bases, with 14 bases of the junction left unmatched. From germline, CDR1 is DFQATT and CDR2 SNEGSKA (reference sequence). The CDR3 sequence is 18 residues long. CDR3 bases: TGCAGTGCTCGATCGGGACTAGCGGGGGGACAGTACAGCAATGAGCAGTTCTTC. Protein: CSARSGLAGGQYSNEQFF.

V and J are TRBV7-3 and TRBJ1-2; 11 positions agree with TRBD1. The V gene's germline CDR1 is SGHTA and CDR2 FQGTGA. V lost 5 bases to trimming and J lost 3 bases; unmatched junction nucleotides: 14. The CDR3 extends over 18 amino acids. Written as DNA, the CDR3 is TGTGCCAGCAGCCCGCGGGACAGGGGGACTCTAAGTTACTATGGCTACACCTTC. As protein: CASSPRDRGTLSYYGYTF.